This T cell receptor (beta chain) came from a study of blood T cell repertoires in COVID-19. Individuals drawn from 20 to 25 US areas were about 18 to 90 years old. Participants' own reports of clinical history determined their cohort assignment. In the study's own analysis: Estimation of nucleated cell counts relied on the amplification of reference gene primers. Libraries were prepared by immunoSEQ multiplex PCR; TCRdb keeps only in-frame clonotypes and omits some of them. That table furnishes V, J and clone size, whereas the DNA furnished D and trimming. Of over 150,000 clones in the sample, just over 85% are singletons; the top ten hold approximately 9%. This receptor was identified in a woman under 30 who had recovered from COVID-19. The sequenced sample consisted of PBMCs or T cells enriched from blood (not recorded which).

This chain's CDR3 is CASRVQGKAFF. Written as DNA, the CDR3 is TGTGCCAGCAGGGTACAGGGGAAAGCTTTCTTT. V usage is TRBV28 and J usage is TRBJ1-1, with 7 nucleotides matching TRBD1. Trimming removed 6 bases from V and 9 bases from J; junction bases left unmatched: 4. This CDR3 is built from 11 residues. CDR1 and CDR2 from the germline V gene are MDHEN and SYDVKM.